These 22 T cell receptor beta chains originate from one sample sequenced in a study of blood T cell repertoires in COVID-19. Assay used: immunoSEQ multiplex PCR; TCRdb lists only in-frame clones, some missing. The data show 350,000 to 400,000 clones, more than 75% seen once. The sequenced material came from PBMCs or T cells enriched from blood (not recorded which). All receptors come from a woman in her 30s with acute COVID-19.

The V and J genes are TRBV6-4 and TRBJ2-1, with a possible D match to TRBD2 (5 bases). CDR3 length equals 15 residues. The germline gives CDR1 MRHNA, CDR2 SNTAGT. The germline V and J ends were trimmed by 3 bases and 0 bases, with 9 bases remaining between them. The CDR3 reads CASSETGYSYNEQFF. The CDR3 nucleotides read TGTGCCAGCAGTGAGACGGGGTACTCCTACAATGAGCAGTTCTTC.

The chain couples TRBV19 to TRBJ1-1; 7 bases fit TRBD1. V was pared by 5 bases and J by 0 bases, with 6 bases of the junction left unmatched. Germline CDR1 LNHDA, CDR2 SQIVND (reference sequence). The CDR3 runs to 15 residues. The CDR3 nucleotides are TGTGCCAGTAGTTTAACAGGGGAAATGAACACTGAAGCTTTCTTT. Amino acid sequence: CASSLTGEMNTEAFF.

J is TRBJ1-4 and V is TRBV2, with D maybe TRBD1 (5 bases). V was shortened by 6 bases and J by 5 bases, with 16 bases between the two germline ends. The CDR3 contains 15 residues. Germline V gives CDR1 SNHLY, CDR2 FYNNEI. This CDR3 reads CASRRVGAGNEKLFF. CDR3 DNA sequence: TGTGCCAGCAGACGCGTAGGGGCAGGGAATGAAAAACTGTTTTTT.

V gene TRBV5-6 combines with J gene TRBJ1-1, with TRBD1 identical over 10 bases. Germline-derived CDR1 and CDR2 are SGHDT and YYEEEE. This CDR3 has 14 residues. V dropped 4 bases and J dropped 8; count of bases not matched to a gene: 8. CDR3 sequence: CASSGGQGLPEAFF. The CDR3 region has the DNA TGTGCCAGCAGCGGGGGACAGGGGCTCCCGGAAGCTTTCTTT.

The rearrangement uses TRBV6-5 and TRBJ1-1; D is possibly TRBD1 (5 bases). The CDR3 has 14 amino acids. V lost 2 bases, J lost 8 bases, and 15 bases lay in between. CDR1 and CDR2 (germline): MNHEY, SVGAGI. The CDR3 region is CASSYNYQTGEAFF. CDR3 coding DNA: TGTGCCAGCAGTTACAACTACCAAACAGGCGAAGCTTTCTTT.

This clone was seen once. The chain joins TRBV2 to TRBJ2-7; D perhaps matches TRBD2 (6 bases). This CDR3 has 16 residues. The V and J ends lost 4 bases and 6 bases respectively, with 22 bases between them. Germline CDR1 reads SNHLY; CDR2 reads FYNNEI. CDR3: CASSVGTGGRKGEQYF. The CDR3 DNA sequence: TGTGCCAGCAGTGTAGGGACCGGGGGACGTAAAGGCGAGCAGTACTTC.

The chain has TRBV7-2 and TRBJ2-1; 8 bases are a match to TRBD1. Germline trimming cut 5 bases from V and 10 bases from J; bases unmatched to any gene: 10. This CDR3 region has 14 residues. Per germline, CDR1 SGHTA and CDR2 FQGNSA. For the CDR3, the DNA is TGTGCCAGCAGCCCTTGGGGACAGGATTGGGAGCAGTTCTTC. Translated, it gives CASSPWGQDWEQFF. Supplemented by reference TRBV7-2 and TRBJ2-1, the full variable domain reads GAGVSQSPSNKVTEKGKDVELRCDPISGHTALYWYRQSLGQGLEFLIYFQGNSAPDKSGLPSDRFSAERTGGSVSTLTIQRTQQEDSAVYLCASSPWGQDWEQFFGPGTRLTVL.

The V gene is TRBV4-1, the J gene TRBJ2-7; 11 bases fit TRBD1. The J segment lost 4 bases and the V segment lost 3 bases, leaving 5 bases of the junction unmatched. Per germline, CDR1 MGHRA and CDR2 YSYEKL. The CDR3 sequence is 15 residues long. The CDR3 spells CASSHLGQGEYEQYF. The CDR3 DNA sequence: TGCGCCAGCAGCCACCTGGGACAGGGGGAATACGAGCAGTACTTC.

This clone appeared a single time. V gene TRBV24-1 combines with J gene TRBJ2-1, with a possible D match to TRBD2 (5 bases). Per the germline V gene, CDR1 is KGHDR and CDR2 is SFDVKD. V shed 7 bases and J shed 1 base, with 16 bases lying between them. CDR3 length equals 16 residues. CDR3 amino acids: CATSLNGGGSYNEQFF. In DNA form, the CDR3 reads TGTGCCACCAGCCTTAATGGTGGCGGGTCCTACAATGAGCAGTTCTTC.

The V and J genes are TRBV5-1 and TRBJ1-2; perhaps TRBD1 as D (5 bases). V dropped 2 bases and J dropped 3 bases, with 8 bases sitting between them. CDR1 is SGHRS, CDR2 YFSETQ, per germline. The length of the CDR3 is 13 residues. The CDR3 sequence: CASSLGRDYGYTF. CDR3 in DNA: TGCGCCAGCAGCTTAGGCAGGGACTATGGCTACACCTTC.

The chain combines TRBV10-2 with TRBJ1-2; D remains unclear. CDR1 and CDR2 (germline): WSHSY, SAAADI. The V end was cut by 4 bases, the J end by 4 bases, with 7 bases between. The CDR3 covers 12 residues. The CDR3 spells CASSGRGYGYTF. CDR3 sequence (DNA): TGCGCCAGCAGTGGACGGGGCTATGGCTACACCTTC.

The chain uses TRBV2 and TRBJ1-1, with 7 bases identical to TRBD1. The CDR3 runs 13 residues. The V and J ends lost 6 bases and 5 bases, in that order; junction bases with no gene match: 6. CDR1 and CDR2 (germline): SNHLY, FYNNEI. For the CDR3, the DNA is TGTGCCAGCAGAGACAGGGTGGTTACTGAAGCTTTCTTT. It specifies CASRDRVVTEAFF. The whole variable domain, filled in from reference TRBV2 and TRBJ1-1, reads EPEVTQTPSHQVTQMGQEVILRCVPISNHLYFYWYRQILGQKVEFLVSFYNNEISEKSEIFDDQFSVERPDGSNFTLKIRSTKLEDSAMYFCASRDRVVTEAFFGQGTRLTVV.

The genes are TRBV12-5 and TRBJ2-2; 12 bases agree with TRBD2. There are 16 residues in the CDR3. CDR1 is LGHNT, CDR2 FRNRAP, per germline. V lost 2 bases and J lost 7; bases outside the gene matches: 5. CDR3 bases: TGTGCTAGTGGTTTGACTGGACTAGCGGGGAGCGGGGAGCTGTTTTTT. As protein: CASGLTGLAGSGELFF.

The CDR3 region is CASSYGGLVGETQYF. The CDR3 DNA reads as TGTGCCAGCAGTTACGGTGGACTAGTCGGAGAGACCCAGTACTTC. The chain uses TRBV6-5 and TRBJ2-5, with 7 nucleotides matching TRBD2. Trimming removed 2 bases from V and 4 bases from J; junction bases left unmatched: 7. Germline lookup yields CDR1 MNHEY and CDR2 SVGAGI. CDR3 length: 15 residues.

The J gene is TRBJ1-6, the V gene TRBV27; no reliable D call. Per germline, CDR1 MNHEY and CDR2 SMNVEV (reference sequence). Trimming left V 2 bases short and J 7 bases short, with 6 bases between. The CDR3 sequence is 13 residues long. CDR3 DNA: TGTGCCAGCAGTTTAACTTGGAATTCACCCCTCCACTTT. Translated: CASSLTWNSPLHF.

J is TRBJ1-5 and V is TRBV30; D unresolved. This CDR3 has 13 amino acids. Germline CDR1 and CDR2: GTSNPN and SVGIG (reference sequence). V was clipped by 0 bases and J by 5 bases, with 8 bases between them. The CDR3 sequence is CAWSVAEDQPQHF. The CDR3 nucleotides are TGTGCCTGGAGTGTAGCCGAGGATCAGCCCCAGCATTTT.

This chain uses TRBV6-2 or TRBV6-3 with TRBJ2-7, with D maybe TRBD1 (6 bases). The germline gives CDR1 MNHEY, CDR2 SVGEGT. The V end was cut by 2 bases, the J end by 0 bases, with 17 bases between. The CDR3 has 17 amino acids. Here the CDR3 reads CASSYRVSGQSSYEQYF. For the CDR3, the DNA is TGTGCCAGCAGTTACAGGGTATCGGGACAAAGCTCCTACGAGCAGTACTTC.

V is TRBV10-3 and J is TRBJ1-2; tentative D call: TRBD1 (5 bases). The germline V gene encodes CDR1 ENHRY and CDR2 SYGVKD. Trimming removed 0 bases from V and 8 bases from J, with 16 bases in between. The CDR3 is made up of 15 amino acids. CDR3 region: CAISESDARGSGYTF. The CDR3 bases are TGTGCCATCAGTGAGTCGGATGCTAGGGGAAGCGGCTACACCTTC.

This clone was detected only once. This chain links TRBV28 with TRBJ2-5, with 7 bases identical to TRBD1. The CDR3 loop spans 13 amino acids. Trimming cost V 6 bases and J 3 bases; bases outside gene matches: 4. The germline CDR1 and CDR2 sequences are MDHEN and SYDVKM. The CDR3 region has the DNA TGTGCCAGCAGGCAGGGGGTAGAAGAGACCCAGTACTTC. It yields the protein CASRQGVEETQYF.

The J gene is TRBJ2-7, the V gene TRBV5-5; D unclear. Trimming stripped 3 bases from V and 0 bases from J, with 7 bases between. In germline, CDR1 is SGHKS, CDR2 YYEKEE (reference sequence). The CDR3 runs to 13 residues. The DNA of the CDR3 is TGTGCCAGCAGCTGGGCTTACTCCTACGAGCAGTACTTC. Its protein product is CASSWAYSYEQYF.

The chain employs TRBV6-4 and TRBJ1-1, with 7 bases aligning to TRBD1. This CDR3 comprises 14 residues. Trimming removed 6 bases from V and 4 bases from J; junction bases left unmatched: 8. Germline V gene data show CDR1 as MRHNA and CDR2 as SNTAGT. CDR3 in amino acids: CASSQTGLGTEAFF. CDR3 coding DNA: TGTGCCAGCAGCCAGACAGGGCTTGGCACTGAAGCTTTCTTT.

This rearrangement joins TRBV28 to TRBJ2-3; TRBD2 agrees at 9 bases. The CDR3 loop spans 16 amino acids. Germline V gives CDR1 MDHEN, CDR2 SYDVKM. The V and J ends lost 5 bases and 2 bases, in that order; junction bases with no gene match: 8. The CDR3 spells CASSGAGGPYTDTQYF. CDR3 DNA: TGTGCCAGCAGTGGAGCGGGGGGACCCTACACAGATACGCAGTATTTT. Complete variable domain (other parts from reference TRBV28 and TRBJ2-3): DVKVTQSSRYLVKRTGEKVFLECVQDMDHENMFWYRQDPGLGLRLIYFSYDVKMKEKGDIPEGYSVSREKKERFSLILESASTNQTSMYLCASSGAGGPYTDTQYFGPGTRLTVL.